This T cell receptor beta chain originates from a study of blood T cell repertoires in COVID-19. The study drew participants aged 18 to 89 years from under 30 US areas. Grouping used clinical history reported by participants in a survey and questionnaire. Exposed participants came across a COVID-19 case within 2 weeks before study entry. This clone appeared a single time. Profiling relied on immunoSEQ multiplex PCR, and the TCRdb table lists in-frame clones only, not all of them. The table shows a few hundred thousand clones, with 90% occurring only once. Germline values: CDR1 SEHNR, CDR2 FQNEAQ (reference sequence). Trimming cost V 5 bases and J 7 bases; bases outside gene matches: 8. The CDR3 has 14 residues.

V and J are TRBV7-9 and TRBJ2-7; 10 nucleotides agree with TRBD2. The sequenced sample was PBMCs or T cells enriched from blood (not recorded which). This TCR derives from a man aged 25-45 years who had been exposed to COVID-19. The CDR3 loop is CASSPSGGALEQYF. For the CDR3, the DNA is TGTGCCAGCAGCCCAAGCGGGGGGGCGTTAGAGCAGTACTTC.